This T cell receptor (beta chain) was captured by sequencing in a study of PD-L1 blockade in urothelial cancer. On the study more broadly: Men with urothelial cancer arising in the bladder made up most of the roughly 29 patients. The authors examined blood 3 weeks (second dose) and 6 weeks after treatment start. There were a median of about 140,000 T cells in blood samples.

Time point of the sample: peripheral blood 6 weeks after treatment start. All patients carried locally advanced or metastatic urothelial carcinoma. Assay: immunoSEQ multiplex PCR; the TCRdb copy retains only in-frame clones and omits some. The sample records some 120,000 clones, more than 85% being singletons. Germline V gene sequence: CDR1 MNHEY, CDR2 SMNVEV (reference sequence). This CDR3 spans 11 amino acids. V was shortened by 4 bases and J by 11 bases, with 12 bases between the two germline ends. The receptor was isolated from a man between 60 and 75 years old with urothelial cancer. The material sequenced was PBMCs, taken around atezolizumab (anti-PD-L1) treatment. This chain joins TRBV27 and TRBJ2-7; the D gene is possibly TRBD2 (6 bases). The DNA for the CDR3 is TGTGCCAGCAGTTCGGCGGGGAGCGAGTACTTC. This codes for CASSSAGSEYF.